This T cell receptor beta chain was obtained from a study of T cell repertoires in cytomegalovirus infection. About the research overall: Public TCR beta signatures provided an indication of both CMV infection and a matching HLA type.

This clonotype was recorded a few times. Its antigen remains unknown. Study-level findings and limits: Across the ex vivo response, the dominant clonotypes were HLA-C-restricted CMV-specific TCR beta clonotypes.

TCRdb passed the reads through MiXCR, listing each CDR3 protein once. The sample yields roughly 720,000 distinct CDR3 sequences, 35% to 40% seen once. This CDR3 contains 14 residues. V was trimmed by 5 bases and J by 5 bases, leaving 15 bases between them. Germline V gene sequence: CDR1 SGHVS, CDR2 FNYEAQ. The V and J genes are TRBV7-6 and TRBJ1-1, with a possible D match to TRBD1 (5 bases). The clonotype comes from a human donor in good health (CMV status not recorded). Some clones in this sample may be carry-over from other donors' samples. Sequenced: PBMCs. The CDR3 sequence is CASSRTQEGTEAFF. CDR3 sequence (DNA): TGTGCCAGCAGCCGAACGCAGGAGGGGACTGAAGCTTTCTTT.